This TCR beta chain was found in a study of blood T cells in healthy people across ages. The wider study: Capturing about one barcoded beta molecule per two T cells was achieved by template switching. Findings and caveats of the study: Higher naive T cell percentage went strongly together with higher TCR beta diversity.

This clonotype has only a few counts. Its antigen remains unknown. The authors ran a second PCR of 7 to 11 cycles using a sample-barcoded 5' primer and a J-beta primer mix. TCRdb redid the calling of the 5' RACE reads with MiXCR, one entry per CDR3 protein. The sample lists about 1,500,000 distinct CDR3 sequences, around 39% occurring once. The CDR3 sequence is 14 residues long. J gave up 11 bases and V 3 bases, and 10 bases lay outside the gene matches. In germline, CDR1 is SGDLS, CDR2 YYNGEE. The sample comprised blood. This chain links TRBV9 with TRBJ1-2; the match to TRBD1 covers 10 bases. This TCR was sampled from a woman between 18 and 30 years old in good health. This CDR3 is CASSGPGQGFFYTF. As DNA, the CDR3 is TGTGCCAGCAGCGGACCGGGACAGGGGTTTTTTTACACCTTC.